This T cell receptor (beta chain) originates from a study of cytotoxic CD8 clonotypes in ibrutinib-treated CLL (dated by TCRdb to about 2021). In terms of the full investigation: The cohort included about 15 treatment-naive and about a dozen relapsed/refractory patients; roughly 17 were IGHV unmutated. Cryopreserved peripheral blood mononuclear cells were obtained before treatment, at response, and at either sustained remission or disease progression. Responses were partial in some 24 patients and complete in 2; after median approximately 66 months follow-up, approximately 15 stayed in remission and approximately 12 progressed. Of the approximately 87 participants in the trial, 20 to 30 had longitudinal samples available. On average, each sample had hundreds of thousands of productive templates and tens of thousands of productive rearrangements. The response samples were drawn at a median of around eleven months into treatment, with a range of roughly 6 to 36 months. All remission and progressive disease samples were collected while patients were still receiving ibrutinib.

As to this clone: It has no known antigen specificity. No base qualities exist here, and no much larger clone lies one base off it.

From the germline V gene, CDR1 is SQVTM and CDR2 is ANQGSEA. The CDR3 contains 13 residues, cysteine and phenylalanine counted. Here the CDR3 DNA is all that survives: 39 bases in frame from base 1. Ends trimmed: V by 4 bases, J by 1 base; bases unmatched to a gene: 4. What this sample's time point label stands for: approximately 25 months on ibrutinib. For TCR beta library preparation, around 1.8 micrograms of genomic DNA were extracted from the cryopreserved PBMCs. Longitudinal blood samples from CLL patients on ibrutinib monotherapy were analyzed using high-throughput TCR beta sequencing. The patients took part in an open-label, single-center phase 2 trial of ibrutinib monotherapy. Broader findings and caveats from the paper: Public clonotypes were found to be uncommon and were observed to contract or remain stable during treatment; the increase in clonality was shown to reflect expansion of private clonotypes at ibrutinib response. Sustained-remission and progressing patients did not have matched sampling times, and lymph node repertoires were not examined. At baseline, clonality was higher than in age-matched healthy donors and showed a strong correlation with circulating CD8+ T-cell counts. Clonality rose at ibrutinib response, remained stable during sustained remission, and dropped back toward baseline at progression.

Each clonotype received, on average, roughly 9.6x coverage in deep resolution sequencing performed on a MiSeq, where the target depth lay between 1 in 1 million and 1 in 200,000 T cells. The immunoSEQ hsTCRB Kit was used to generate the TCR beta libraries. The authors processed their data as follows. ImmunoSEQ Data Assistant and ImmunoSEQ Analyzer were used for data analysis, and V, D and J genes were assigned according to IMGT definitions. Clonality, which ranges from 0 to 1, was calculated as one minus the normalized Shannon entropy of productive rearrangement frequencies. Only overrepresented clonotypes making up at least 0.05% of the repertoire of each patient were included in the public clonotype analysis. Repertoires from more than ten age-matched healthy donors in immuneACCESS were used as clonality controls. TCRdb stores this immuneACCESS table with in-frame sequences only. Part of the clones is absent; in the studies checked, under half of the shortfall reflects unresolved V genes, and no reason is known for the rest. V and J calls and clone size are as listed in that table; D and trimming were resolved from the DNA. This sample comprises about 180,000 clones, about 84% of them detected only once. The ten top clones hold roughly 4.5% of the sample.

The TCR comes from a human donor with chronic lymphocytic leukemia. This specimen was PBMCs, taken after 24 months of ibrutinib treatment. The sequence links TRBV29-1 to TRBJ2-7; 7 central bases correspond to TRBD1. The CDR3 region reads CSVGQGRSYEQYF. The nucleotide sequence reads as follows: TGCAGCGTTGGACAGGGTCGATCCTACGAGCAGTACTTC.